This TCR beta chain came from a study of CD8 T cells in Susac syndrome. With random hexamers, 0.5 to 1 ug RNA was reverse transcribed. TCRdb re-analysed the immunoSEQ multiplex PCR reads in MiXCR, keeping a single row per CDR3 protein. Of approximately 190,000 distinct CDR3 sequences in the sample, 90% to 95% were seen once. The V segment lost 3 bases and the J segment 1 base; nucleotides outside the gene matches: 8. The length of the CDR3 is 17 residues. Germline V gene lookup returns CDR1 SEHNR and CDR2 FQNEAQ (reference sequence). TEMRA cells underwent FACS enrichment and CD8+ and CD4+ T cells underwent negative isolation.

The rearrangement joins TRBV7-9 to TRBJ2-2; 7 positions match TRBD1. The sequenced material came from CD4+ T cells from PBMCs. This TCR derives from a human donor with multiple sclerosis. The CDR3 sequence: CASSLLPGQQNTGELFF. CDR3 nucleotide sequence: TGTGCCAGCAGCTTGCTACCGGGACAGCAGAACACCGGGGAGCTGTTTTTT.